The 25 T cell receptor beta chains below were found in one sample sequenced in a study of cytomegalovirus exposure and HLA in healthy donors. The PCR made use of 60 Vbeta and 13 Jbeta primers. The data were produced by immunoSEQ multiplex PCR, yet TCRdb's version contains in-frame clones alone and is incomplete. The sample contains roughly 180,000 clones, about four fifths of which appear only once. Sequenced sample: PBMCs. These receptors originate from a girl aged 10-17 years in good health and CMV-seropositive.

This clone was picked up a small number of times. The chain joins TRBV6-5 to TRBJ1-2; 7 nucleotides agree with TRBD1. V shed 5 bases and J 4 bases; nucleotides not matched to a gene: 4. Germline CDR1 reads MNHEY; CDR2 reads SVGAGI. CDR3 length: 13 residues. CDR3 nucleotide sequence: TGTGCCAGCAGTGTCCGACAGGGCTATGGCTACACCTTC. Translation: CASSVRQGYGYTF.

The rearrangement joins TRBV6-1 to TRBJ2-1; 9 bases are a match to TRBD2. The CDR3 totals 15 residues. Germline trimming cut 4 bases from V and 2 bases from J; bases unmatched to any gene: 3. Germline V gene data show CDR1 as MNHNS and CDR2 as SASEGT. CDR3 amino acids: CASSGASGAYNEQFF. The CDR3 DNA is TGTGCCAGCAGTGGTGCTAGCGGGGCCTACAATGAGCAGTTCTTC.

This chain connects TRBV9 to TRBJ2-1; 7 bases are a match to TRBD2. The CDR3 extends over 15 amino acids. The V gene's germline CDR1 is SGDLS and CDR2 YYNGEE. V was pared by 0 bases and J by 4 bases, with 4 bases of the junction left unmatched. The DNA for the CDR3 is TGTGCCAGCAGCGTAGAGGGACTACTATACAATGAGCAGTTCTTC. This sequence encodes CASSVEGLLYNEQFF.

The genes are TRBV5-1 and TRBJ2-1, with 8 bases identical to TRBD1. Trimming cost V 4 bases and J 8 bases; bases outside gene matches: 8. The germline V gene has CDR1 SGHRS and CDR2 YFSETQ. The CDR3 spans 14 residues. The CDR3 sequence: CASSHGQGGDEQFF. DNA of the CDR3: TGCGCCAGCAGCCACGGACAGGGTGGCGATGAGCAGTTCTTC. Full variable domain (missing parts from reference TRBV5-1 and TRBJ2-1): KAGVTQTPRYLIKTRGQQVTLSCSPISGHRSVSWYQQTPGQGLQFLFEYFSETQRNKGNFPGRFSGRQFSNSRSEMNVSTLELGDSALYLCASSHGQGGDEQFFGPGTRLTVL.

This clone was detected only a few times. Here the CDR3 DNA reads TGTGCCAGCAGCTACCAGGGGAATCAGCCCCAGCATTTT. Its translation is CASSYQGNQPQHF. The rearrangement links TRBV7-2 to TRBJ1-5, with a possible D match to TRBD1 (6 bases). CDR3 size: 13 residues. Per germline, CDR1 SGHTA and CDR2 FQGNSA. The V end lost 4 bases, the J end lost 4 bases, and 8 bases lay between the germline ends. Variable domain in full (rest from reference TRBV7-2 and TRBJ1-5): GAGVSQSPSNKVTEKGKDVELRCDPISGHTALYWYRQSLGQGLEFLIYFQGNSAPDKSGLPSDRFSAERTGGSVSTLTIQRTQQEDSAVYLCASSYQGNQPQHFGDGTRLSIL.

The rearrangement joins TRBV5-4 to TRBJ1-3; no definite D call. The CDR3 runs 16 residues. Trimming removed 1 base from V and 0 bases from J, with 11 bases in between. CDR1 SGHNT and CDR2 YYREEE come from the germline V gene (reference sequence). The CDR3 region has the DNA TGTGCCAGCAGCTTGACCGTCGGTAGCTCTGGAAACACCATATATTTT. Amino acids: CASSLTVGSSGNTIYF.

The chain has TRBV6-1 and TRBJ1-1, with 8 bases that match TRBD1. CDR1 is MNHNS and CDR2 is SASEGT in the germline V gene. The CDR3 is made up of 13 amino acids. V was clipped by 7 bases and J by 8 bases; unmatched bases: 9. The CDR3 DNA reads TGTGCCAGCAACCCGGAACGGGACAGGGAAGCTTTCTTT. Encoded protein: CASNPERDREAFF.

In this sample, this clone turned up once. The V gene is TRBV6-5, the J gene TRBJ1-5, with D tentatively TRBD1 (5 bases). V lost 6 bases and J 6 bases, leaving 12 bases between the germline ends. The CDR3 runs 13 residues. Germline V gene sequence: CDR1 MNHEY, CDR2 SVGAGI. DNA for the CDR3: TGTGCCAGCAGGGAGGGGCGCGGTCAGCCCCAGCATTTT. It yields the protein CASREGRGQPQHF.

The rearrangement links TRBV29-1 to TRBJ2-1; 9 positions match TRBD2. J gave up 4 bases and V 7 bases, and 11 bases lay outside the gene matches. Germline assignment: CDR1 SQVTM and CDR2 ANQGSEA. The CDR3 has 15 residues. CDR3: CSETGERGVYNEQFF. The DNA for the CDR3 is TGCAGCGAAACGGGGGAGCGGGGGGTGTACAATGAGCAGTTCTTC.

The chain employs TRBV6-1 and TRBJ2-1; 9 bases line up with TRBD2. This CDR3 spans 15 amino acids. The trim removed 6 bases at V and 5 bases at J, leaving 8 bases unmatched. Germline CDR1 and CDR2: MNHNS and SASEGT. The CDR3 here is CASRLPAGGHNEQFF. The CDR3 bases are TGTGCCAGCAGGCTTCCAGCGGGGGGACACAATGAGCAGTTCTTC.

The rearrangement links TRBV4-3 to TRBJ2-7; no definite D call. This CDR3 contains 14 residues. V shed 0 bases and J shed 2 bases, with 8 bases lying between them. Germline V gene data show CDR1 as LGHNA and CDR2 as YSLEER. The CDR3 loop is CASSQDFRTYEQYF. The CDR3 nucleotides are TGCGCCAGCAGCCAAGATTTCAGGACCTACGAGCAGTACTTC.

The CDR3 bases are TGCGCCAGCAGCTTGATCACAATGGGACAGGGCGCCGGGGAGCTGTTTTTT. Its protein is CASSLITMGQGAGELFF. The gene calls are TRBV5-1 and TRBJ2-2, with 9 nucleotides matching TRBD1. Germline CDR1 is SGHRS and CDR2 is YFSETQ. V shed 1 base and J 6 bases; nucleotides not matched to a gene: 10. The CDR3 consists of 17 residues.

This clone was detected only once. This chain links TRBV5-6 with TRBJ2-1; D call uncertain. This CDR3 has 15 amino acids. From germline, CDR1 is SGHDT and CDR2 YYEEEE. Between the trimmed V and J ends, which lost 0 bases and 7 bases, there was a span of 14 bases. CDR3 protein: CASSLGLQLTNEQFF. The CDR3 nucleotides are TGTGCCAGCAGCTTGGGGTTACAATTAACAAATGAGCAGTTCTTC.

The chain carries TRBV2 and TRBJ2-2; 9 bases match TRBD2. The V gene's germline CDR1 is SNHLY and CDR2 FYNNEI. V gave up 3 bases and J gave up 5 bases; unmatched junction bases: 1. The length of the CDR3 is 14 residues. CDR3 bases: TGTGCCAGCAGTGAGCTAGCGGGGACCGGGGAGCTGTTTTTT. It encodes CASSELAGTGELFF.

The gene calls are TRBV5-4 and TRBJ1-1; 9 bases align to TRBD1. Germline lookup yields CDR1 SGHNT and CDR2 YYREEE (reference sequence). The CDR3 loop spans 17 amino acids. V was clipped by 4 bases and J by 0 bases; unmatched bases: 10. The CDR3: CASSARDRVPMNTEAFF. The CDR3 coding sequence is TGTGCCAGCAGCGCCCGGGACAGGGTCCCCATGAACACTGAAGCTTTCTTT.

The rearrangement uses TRBV6-5 and TRBJ2-7, with 7 positions matching TRBD1. J gave up 7 bases and V 5 bases, and 5 bases lay outside the gene matches. CDR1 MNHEY and CDR2 SVGAGI come from the germline V gene. This CDR3 comprises 12 residues. The CDR3 region is CASSDNRGEQYF. For the CDR3, the DNA is TGTGCCAGCAGTGACAACAGGGGTGAGCAGTACTTC.

This clone turned up a few times. The chain recombines TRBV25-1 with TRBJ1-4, with D possibly matching TRBD1 (6 bases). The CDR3 consists of 16 residues. Germline CDR1 and CDR2: MGHDK and SYGVNS. The ends were cut back, 3 bases at V and 0 bases at J, with 11 bases in the middle. For the CDR3, the DNA is TGTGCCAGCAGTGAGGGGGCGGCTGCAACTAATGAAAAACTGTTTTTT. It encodes CASSEGAAATNEKLFF.

The chain uses TRBV11-2 and TRBJ1-6; D remains unclear. V lost 4 bases, J lost 6 bases, and 13 bases lay in between. The CDR3 is 15 residues long. CDR1 is SGHAT and CDR2 is FQNNGV in the germline V gene. The CDR3 sequence is CASSWNGEGNSPLHF. The CDR3 DNA follows: TGTGCCAGCAGCTGGAACGGGGAGGGTAATTCACCCCTCCACTTT.

The table lists this clone with a few counts. This chain connects TRBV9 to TRBJ2-1; TRBD1 is a possible D gene (5 bases). The CDR3 has 14 amino acids. With 0 bases removed from V and 5 bases from J, the gap between germline ends came to 9 bases. Per germline, CDR1 SGDLS and CDR2 YYNGEE. CDR3 region: CASSVDGAHNEQFF. CDR3 nucleotide sequence: TGTGCCAGCAGCGTAGATGGGGCCCACAATGAGCAGTTCTTC.

This chain uses TRBV29-1 with TRBJ2-2, with a tentative D call TRBD2 (6 bases). Trimming stripped 4 bases from V and 4 bases from J, with 13 bases between. Germline CDR1 reads SQVTM; CDR2 reads ANQGSEA. This CDR3 is 14 amino acids long. The CDR3 region has the DNA TGCAGCGTTGCCACGGGGGTAATCACCGGGGAGCTGTTTTTT. This codes for CSVATGVITGELFF.

This chain joins TRBV11-2 and TRBJ1-5; tentative D call: TRBD1 (5 bases). With 0 bases removed from V and 7 bases from J, the gap between germline ends came to 7 bases. The CDR3 length is 13 residues. In germline, CDR1 is SGHAT, CDR2 FQNNGV. The CDR3 bases are TGTGCCAGCAGCTTAGACTGGGGCCAGCCCCAGCATTTT. Amino acid sequence: CASSLDWGQPQHF.

The V call is TRBV7-2, the J call TRBJ2-2; D perhaps matches TRBD2 (6 bases). The CDR3 covers 18 residues. Trimming removed 4 bases at V and 5 bases at J, with 23 bases between. The germline V gene encodes CDR1 SGHTA and CDR2 FQGNSA. CDR3 coding DNA: TGTGCCAGCAGCTCTCGGGGGACCCCCTCTTTAGGGACCGGGGAGCTGTTTTTT. Translating it yields CASSSRGTPSLGTGELFF.

V gene TRBV9 combines with J gene TRBJ2-7, with no clear D. Germline-derived CDR1 and CDR2 are SGDLS and YYNGEE. The CDR3 is made up of 15 amino acids. V was trimmed by 0 bases and J by 2 bases, leaving 12 bases between them. The CDR3 loop reads CASSVATVAPYEQYF. The DNA of the CDR3 is TGTGCCAGCAGCGTAGCTACCGTTGCCCCCTACGAGCAGTACTTC.

The J gene is TRBJ1-2, the V gene TRBV4-3; D remains ambiguous. CDR1 LGHNA and CDR2 YSLEER come from the germline V gene. The germline V and J ends were trimmed by 0 bases and 5 bases, with 7 bases remaining between them. This CDR3 comprises 13 residues. The CDR3 sequence is CASSQEGGYGYTF. In nucleotides, the CDR3 is TGCGCCAGCAGCCAAGAAGGAGGGTATGGCTACACCTTC.

This chain joins TRBV27 and TRBJ2-6; 8 bases agree with TRBD1. CDR3 size: 19 residues. The germline gives CDR1 MNHEY, CDR2 SMNVEV (reference sequence). J lost 2 bases, V lost 3 bases, and 12 bases had no gene match. The CDR3 loop is CASSFLASGGRAGANVLTF. The CDR3 DNA is TGTGCCAGCAGTTTCCTCGCCTCAGGGGGCCGGGCTGGGGCCAACGTCCTGACTTTC.